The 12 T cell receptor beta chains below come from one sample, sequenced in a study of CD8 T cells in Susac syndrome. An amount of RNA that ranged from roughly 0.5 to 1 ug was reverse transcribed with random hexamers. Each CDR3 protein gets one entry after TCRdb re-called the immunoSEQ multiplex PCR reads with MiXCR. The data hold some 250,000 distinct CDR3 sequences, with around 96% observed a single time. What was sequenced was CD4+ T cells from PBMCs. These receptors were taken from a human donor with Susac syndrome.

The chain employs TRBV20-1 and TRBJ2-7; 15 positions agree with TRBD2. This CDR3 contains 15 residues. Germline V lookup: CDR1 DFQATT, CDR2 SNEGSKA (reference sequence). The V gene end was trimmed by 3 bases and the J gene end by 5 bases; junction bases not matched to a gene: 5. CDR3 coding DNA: TGCAGTGCTAGTAGGGGGACTAGCGGGAGGAACGAGCAGTACTTC. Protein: CSASRGTSGRNEQYF.

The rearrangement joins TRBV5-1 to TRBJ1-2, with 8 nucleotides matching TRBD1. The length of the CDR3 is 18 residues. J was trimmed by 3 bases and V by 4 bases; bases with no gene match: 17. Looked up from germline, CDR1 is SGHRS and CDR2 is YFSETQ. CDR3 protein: CASSARLTGASSDYGYTF. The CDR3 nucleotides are TGCGCCAGCAGCGCACGACTGACAGGGGCTAGTAGCGACTATGGCTACACCTTC.

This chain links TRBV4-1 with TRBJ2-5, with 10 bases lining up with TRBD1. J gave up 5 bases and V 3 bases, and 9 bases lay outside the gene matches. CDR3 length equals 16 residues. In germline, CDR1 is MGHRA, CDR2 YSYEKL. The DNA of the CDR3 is TGCGCCAGCAGCCACACACCGGGACAGGGGATGGAGACCCAGTACTTC. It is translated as CASSHTPGQGMETQYF.

CDR3 nucleotide sequence: TGTGCCTGGTCAGTGGGACTAGCGGGAGTAAGCTCCTACGAGCAGTACTTC. It yields the protein CAWSVGLAGVSSYEQYF. The chain links TRBV30 to TRBJ2-7, with 14 positions matching TRBD2. Germline assignment: CDR1 GTSNPN and CDR2 SVGIG (reference sequence). Unmatched junction bases numbered 9, after V lost 5 bases and J lost 0 bases. This CDR3 has 17 residues.

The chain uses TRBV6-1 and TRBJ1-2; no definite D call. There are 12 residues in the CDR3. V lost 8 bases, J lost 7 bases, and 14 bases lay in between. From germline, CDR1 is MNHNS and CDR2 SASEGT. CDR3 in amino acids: CASGLPRGGYTF. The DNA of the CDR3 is TGTGCCAGCGGACTTCCTCGCGGTGGCTACACCTTC.

CDR3 bases: TGCAGTGCTAGAGGTGACTATGGCTACACCTTC. This sequence encodes CSARGDYGYTF. This sequence joins TRBV20-1 and TRBJ1-2; D remains ambiguous. Trimming cost V 1 base and J 3 bases, with 3 bases left between them. Germline V lookup: CDR1 DFQATT, CDR2 SNEGSKA (reference sequence). This CDR3 has 11 amino acids.

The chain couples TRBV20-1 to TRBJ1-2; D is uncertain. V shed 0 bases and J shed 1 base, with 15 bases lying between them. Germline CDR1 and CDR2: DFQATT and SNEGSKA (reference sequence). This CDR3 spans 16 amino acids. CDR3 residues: CSARERVPQRNYGYTF. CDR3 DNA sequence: TGCAGTGCTAGAGAAAGGGTCCCTCAACGTAACTATGGCTACACCTTC.

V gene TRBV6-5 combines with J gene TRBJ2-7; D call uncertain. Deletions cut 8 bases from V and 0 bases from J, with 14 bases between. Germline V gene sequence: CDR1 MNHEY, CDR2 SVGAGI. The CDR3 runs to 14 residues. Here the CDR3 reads CASSRAATSYEQYF. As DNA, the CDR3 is TGTGCCAGCTCTCGGGCCGCAACCTCCTACGAGCAGTACTTC.

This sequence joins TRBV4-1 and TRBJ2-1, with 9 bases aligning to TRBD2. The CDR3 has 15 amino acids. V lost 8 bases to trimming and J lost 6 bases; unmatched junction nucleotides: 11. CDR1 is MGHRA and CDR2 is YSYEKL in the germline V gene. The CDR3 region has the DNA TGCGCCAGCTCCCGGGGTCCGGGACTAGCCAATGAGCAGTTCTTC. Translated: CASSRGPGLANEQFF.

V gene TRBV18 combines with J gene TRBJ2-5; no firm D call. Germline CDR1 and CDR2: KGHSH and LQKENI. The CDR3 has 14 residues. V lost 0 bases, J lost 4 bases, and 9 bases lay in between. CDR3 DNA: TGTGCCAGCTCACCACCTGTAAAGCCAGAGACCCAGTACTTC. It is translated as CASSPPVKPETQYF.

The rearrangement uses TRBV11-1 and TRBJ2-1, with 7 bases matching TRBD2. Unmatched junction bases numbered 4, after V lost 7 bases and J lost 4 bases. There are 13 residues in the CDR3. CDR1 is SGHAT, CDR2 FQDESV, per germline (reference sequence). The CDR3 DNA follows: TGTGCCAGCACCATCGGGGGGTACAATGAGCAGTTCTTC. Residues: CASTIGGYNEQFF.

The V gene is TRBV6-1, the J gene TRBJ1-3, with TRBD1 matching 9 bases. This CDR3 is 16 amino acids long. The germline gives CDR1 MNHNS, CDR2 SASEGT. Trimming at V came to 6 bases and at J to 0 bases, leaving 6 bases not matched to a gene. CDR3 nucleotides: TGTGCCAGCAGCCGGGGACAGGGCCTCTCTGGAAACACCATATATTTT. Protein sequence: CASSRGQGLSGNTIYF.